A single sample gave rise to the 5 T cell receptor beta chains below, sequenced in a study of T-cell reconstitution after alpha-beta-depleted transplantation in children (dated by TCRdb to the mid-2010s). The library was made by PCR. The data were produced on an Illumina HiSeq 2500. TCR library preparation used molecular barcoding, with unique molecular identifiers applied to normalize quantification of the TCRbeta repertoire. TCRdb's own reprocessing of the public reads used fastp at Q25 and MiXCR and kept productive beta chains. Merged by CDR3 protein, the rows form single entries marked with the most common genes and DNA. The sample table contains approximately 500,000 distinct CDR3 sequences; only one count was recorded for 8% to 11% of them. The leading ten clones occupy 2% to 2.5% of the sample. What the treatment or condition label conveys for this sample: allogeneic hematopoietic cell transplantation with graft depleted of TCRalphabeta T cells and CD19 B cells.

The input for sequencing was PBMCs, taken before TCRalphabeta/CD19-depleted stem cell transplant. The receptors stem from a child aged 2-15 years with inherited bone marrow failure, due to receive a stem cell transplant.

This clonotype was seen many times. V and J are TRBV6-5 and TRBJ2-7, with D hard to call. CDR1 MNHEY and CDR2 SVGAGI come from the germline V gene. The CDR3 sequence is 13 residues long. The V and J ends lost 0 bases and 3 bases respectively, with 6 bases between them. The CDR3: CASSYSPDYEQYF. In nucleotides, the CDR3 is TGTGCCAGCAGTTACTCTCCTGACTACGAGCAGTACTTC.

This clonotype was observed at least ten times. A junction boundary mismatches the germline segment, possibly from a read error. The rearrangement joins TRBV6-2 or TRBV6-3 to TRBJ2-7; D not certain. Germline V gives CDR1 MNHEY, CDR2 SVGEGT. The CDR3 has 11 amino acids. The CDR3 loop is CASGRFYGQYF. CDR3 in DNA: TGTGCCAGCGGGCGATTTTACGGGCAGTACTTC.

This clonotype was detected many times. V gene TRBV29-1 combines with J gene TRBJ2-3, with TRBD2 as a possible D gene (6 bases). V lost 1 base, J lost 4 bases, and 12 bases lay in between. The germline CDR1 and CDR2 sequences are SQVTM and ANQGSEA. The CDR3 runs to 14 residues. The CDR3 sequence: CSVEGLGRSDTQYF. For the CDR3, the DNA is TGCAGCGTTGAAGGGCTAGGGAGGTCAGATACGCAGTATTTT.

Comment on this clonotype: Germline is not matched at one junction end, which may reflect a read error. J is TRBJ2-7 and V is TRBV20-1; 9 bases align to TRBD2. The CDR3 consists of 14 residues. From germline, CDR1 is DFQATT and CDR2 SNEGSKA (reference sequence). CDR3 region: CSASGRVAGDEPYF. The CDR3 DNA reads TGCAGTGCTAGCGGAAGGGTAGCGGGAGACGAGCCGTACTTC.

This clonotype was picked up a small number of times. This rearrangement joins TRBV6-2 or TRBV6-3 to TRBJ2-7; D not certain. The V end lost 0 bases, the J end lost 0 bases, and 9 bases lay between the germline ends. This CDR3 comprises 15 residues. Germline V gene lookup returns CDR1 MNHEY and CDR2 SVGEGT. The CDR3 nucleotides are TGTGCCAGCAGTTACTCTTTAGCCCACTCCTACGAGCAGTACTTC. Its protein product is CASSYSLAHSYEQYF.